The next 23 T cell receptor beta chains were all read from a single sample in a study of T cells after yellow fever vaccination. A single record per CDR3 protein comes from TCRdb applying MiXCR to the 5' RACE reads. The data contain about 580,000 distinct CDR3 sequences, around 17% of them seen just once; the ten biggest clones take up roughly 17%. The source was PBMCs, collected about 5 days after the first yellow fever vaccination. These receptors all stem from a man aged 18-30 years who received the YFV17D yellow fever vaccine.

The rearrangement joins TRBV2 to TRBJ1-6, with D possibly TRBD1 on 5 matching bases. Germline loops: CDR1 SNHLY, CDR2 FYNNEI. V was shortened by 10 bases and J by 7 bases, with 23 bases between the two germline ends. The CDR3 has 16 amino acids. CDR3 in amino acids: CAIELGPSPDNSPLHF. CDR3 in DNA: TGTGCCATCGAACTGGGACCCTCCCCGGACAATTCACCCCTCCACTTT.

The table lists this clonotype with a few counts. This sequence joins TRBV24-1 and TRBJ2-4; D is possibly TRBD1 (6 bases). Germline CDR1 KGHDR, CDR2 SFDVKD. The CDR3 runs 14 residues. V lost 3 bases to trimming and J lost 3 bases, with 8 bases between them. The CDR3 here is CATSDKDSKNIQYF. CDR3 sequence (DNA): TGTGCCACCAGTGATAAGGACAGCAAAAACATTCAGTACTTC.

This clonotype was found once. V usage is TRBV20-1 and J usage is TRBJ2-2, with D tentatively TRBD2 (6 bases). The CDR3 is made up of 17 amino acids. Per germline, CDR1 DFQATT and CDR2 SNEGSKA (reference sequence). V was pared by 0 bases and J by 5 bases, with 19 bases between. The CDR3 sequence: CSARELGAGSGTGELFF. The CDR3 DNA is TGCAGTGCTAGAGAACTAGGGGCCGGGAGTGGGACCGGGGAGCTGTTTTTT.

V gene TRBV2 combines with J gene TRBJ2-5; the match to TRBD1 covers 9 bases. Germline V gene data show CDR1 as SNHLY and CDR2 as FYNNEI. V lost 8 bases, J lost 0 bases, and 4 bases stayed unmatched. This CDR3 contains 14 residues. The CDR3 DNA follows: TGTGCCAGCCCTGGGACAGGGTACCAAGAGACCCAGTACTTC. This encodes CASPGTGYQETQYF.

The chain links TRBV7-9 to TRBJ1-1; 10 bases are a match to TRBD1. CDR3 length: 15 residues. CDR1 SEHNR and CDR2 FQNEAQ come from the germline V gene (reference sequence). V trimming: 5 bases; J trimming: 1 base; junction bases outside the gene matches: 4. The CDR3 sequence is CASSPGQGGNTEAFF. CDR3 bases: TGTGCCAGCAGCCCCGGACAGGGGGGGAACACTGAAGCTTTCTTT.

This clonotype was seen more than once but under ten times. The chain recombines TRBV6-1 with TRBJ2-7; D unresolved. Germline lookup yields CDR1 MNHNS and CDR2 SASEGT. The CDR3 runs 14 residues. V was clipped by 8 bases and J by 0 bases, with 14 bases between them. CDR3 protein: CASALYSSSYEQYV. For the CDR3, the DNA is TGTGCCAGCGCCTTGTACAGTAGCTCCTACGAGCAGTACGTC.

This clonotype was seen more than once but under ten times. The V gene is TRBV5-5, the J gene TRBJ1-3; D unresolved. V was cut by 1 base and J by 7 bases, with 9 bases left in between. Germline V gene sequence: CDR1 SGHKS, CDR2 YYEKEE (reference sequence). The CDR3 is 13 residues long. In DNA, the CDR3 is TGTGCCAGCAGCTTGACAGCGGCTAACACCATATATTTT. It encodes CASSLTAANTIYF. The full variable domain, with the rest looked up from reference TRBV5-5 and TRBJ1-3, is DAGVTQSPTHLIKTRGQQVTLRCSPISGHKSVSWYQQVLGQGPQFIFQYYEKEERGRGNFPDRFSARQFPNYSSELNVNALLLGDSALYLCASSLTAANTIYFGEGSWLTVV.

This clonotype was counted between two and nine times. The V call is TRBV27, the J call TRBJ2-7; 8 positions match TRBD2. CDR1 and CDR2 from the germline V gene are MNHEY and SMNVEV (reference sequence). The length of the CDR3 is 15 residues. The ends lost 7 bases at V and 6 bases at J; junction bases unmatched: 14. CDR3 loop: CASISRGTGGPEQYV. The DNA of the CDR3 is TGTGCCAGCATCTCGCGGGGGACGGGAGGGCCCGAGCAGTACGTC.

The chain couples TRBV29-1 to TRBJ2-3; 11 bases align to TRBD2. The length of the CDR3 is 16 residues. Germline CDR1 is SQVTM and CDR2 is ANQGSEA. The DNA of the CDR3 is TGCTGTGTTAACTGGCTAGCGGGGGGTCGTCGAGATACGCAGTATTTT. Amino acids: CCVNWLAGGRRDTQYF.

This clonotype has a handful of counts. The V call is TRBV7-3, the J call TRBJ2-1, with unresolved D. Trimming took 1 base from V and 6 from J, leaving 10 bases between them. The CDR3 runs 14 residues. Germline V gene data show CDR1 as SGHTA and CDR2 as FQGTGA. The CDR3 bases are TGTGCCAGCAGCTTAATGGGGTGGGTCAATGAGCAGTTCTTC. As protein: CASSLMGWVNEQFF.

V and J are TRBV20-1 and TRBJ2-5, with a tentative D call TRBD2 (6 bases). Trimming took 3 bases from V and 2 from J, leaving 13 bases between them. Germline V gene data show CDR1 as DFQATT and CDR2 as SNEGSKA (reference sequence). CDR3 size: 14 residues. CDR3 loop: CSASRGLLQETQYF. For the CDR3, the DNA is TGCAGTGCTAGTCGGGGACTGTTGCAAGAGACCCAGTACTTC.

V usage is TRBV6-1 and J usage is TRBJ1-2; D unresolved. CDR3 size: 14 residues. V shed 7 bases and J shed 0 bases, with 12 bases lying between them. The V gene's germline CDR1 is MNHNS and CDR2 SASEGT. In DNA form, the CDR3 reads TGTGCCAGCACCAGGACCGAGGCTAACTATGGCTACACCTTC. As protein: CASTRTEANYGYTF.

A few counts support this clonotype. The rearrangement joins TRBV2 to TRBJ1-5; D ambiguous. The CDR3 runs to 15 residues. V was cut by 5 bases and J by 0 bases, with 11 bases left in between. CDR1 is SNHLY and CDR2 is FYNNEI in the germline V gene. DNA for the CDR3: TGTGCCAGCAGTCGGACTCATTATAGCAATCAGCCCCAGCATTTT. Its translation is CASSRTHYSNQPQHF.

This rearrangement joins TRBV12-3 or TRBV12-4 to TRBJ2-2, with D tentatively TRBD2 (5 bases). V was clipped by 6 bases and J by 4 bases, with 9 bases between them. This CDR3 comprises 13 residues. The CDR3, as DNA: TGTGCCAGCAGGTGGACTTTCACCGGGGAGCTGTTTTTT. It specifies CASRWTFTGELFF.

The chain links TRBV5-6 to TRBJ1-2; the D is unclear. The CDR3 consists of 14 residues. Trimming cost V 0 bases and J 4 bases, with 10 bases left between them. Germline V gene lookup returns CDR1 SGHDT and CDR2 YYEEEE. The CDR3: CASSLGSGAYGYTF. The CDR3, as DNA: TGTGCCAGCAGCTTGGGATCTGGTGCCTATGGCTACACCTTC.

This clonotype appeared a few times. The chain employs TRBV7-3 and TRBJ2-2; D not resolved. The germline CDR1 and CDR2 sequences are SGHTA and FQGTGA. The CDR3 loop spans 15 amino acids. Trimming stripped 6 bases from V and 0 bases from J, with 11 bases between. CDR3: CASSLTPSNTGELFF. CDR3 bases: TGTGCCAGCAGTCTAACACCCTCGAACACCGGGGAGCTGTTTTTT.

This clonotype was detected ten times or more. V usage is TRBV4-3 and J usage is TRBJ2-1; D remains ambiguous. The CDR3 has 15 amino acids. The V end lost 1 base, the J end lost 0 bases, and 7 bases lay between the germline ends. CDR1 and CDR2 (germline): LGHNA, YSLEER. CDR3 bases: TGCGCCAGCAGCCAAGGCACGAGCTCCTACAATGAGCAGTTCTTC. Protein product: CASSQGTSSYNEQFF.

The chain links TRBV9 to TRBJ2-7; 12 bases align to TRBD2. In germline, CDR1 is SGDLS, CDR2 YYNGEE. The CDR3 spans 17 residues. The V and J ends lost 0 bases and 1 base, in that order; junction bases with no gene match: 5. CDR3 sequence (DNA): TGTGCCAGCAGCGTAGCGGCTAGCGGGGGGGCTTCCTACGAGCAGTACTTC. It encodes CASSVAASGGASYEQYF.

This clonotype was counted only a few times. V is TRBV28 and J is TRBJ2-7; 7 bases match TRBD1. The CDR3 is 13 amino acids. Per germline, CDR1 MDHEN and CDR2 SYDVKM. The J segment lost 4 bases and the V segment lost 4 bases, leaving 4 bases of the junction unmatched. The DNA of the CDR3 is TGTGCCAGCAGTTCGGGACAGCCTTACGAGCAGTACGTC. It translates to CASSSGQPYEQYV.

The gene calls are TRBV19 and TRBJ2-1; D is possibly TRBD1 (6 bases). V gave up 5 bases and J gave up 0 bases, with 14 bases separating them. The V gene's germline CDR1 is LNHDA and CDR2 SQIVND (reference sequence). The CDR3 extends over 16 amino acids. The CDR3: CASSGIGGSSYNEQFF. In DNA form, the CDR3 reads TGTGCCAGTAGTGGGATAGGGGGAAGCTCCTACAATGAGCAGTTCTTC. Using reference TRBV19 and TRBJ2-1 for the parts outside the CDR3, the full variable domain is DGGITQSPKYLFRKEGQNVTLSCEQNLNHDAMYWYRQDPGQGLRLIYYSQIVNDFQKGDIAEGYSVSREKKESFPLTVTSAQKNPTAFYLCASSGIGGSSYNEQFFGPGTRLTVL.

The chain has TRBV2 and TRBJ2-1; 8 bases agree with TRBD1. Germline CDR1 reads SNHLY; CDR2 reads FYNNEI. The length of the CDR3 is 14 residues. The V and J ends lost 7 bases and 2 bases, in that order; junction bases with no gene match: 4. In nucleotides, the CDR3 is TGTGCCAGCATGGACAGGGTGGCCTACAATGAGCAGTTCTTC. Translating gives CASMDRVAYNEQFF.

There are a few counts of this clonotype. The chain uses TRBV4-2 and TRBJ2-3; 9 nucleotides align to TRBD2. The V gene's germline CDR1 is LGHNA and CDR2 YNFKEQ. V gave up 1 base and J gave up 6 bases; unmatched junction bases: 14. This CDR3 is 18 amino acids long. The CDR3 is CASSQAGTGTSFGDTQYF. The CDR3 nucleotides read TGTGCCAGCAGCCAAGCTGGGACCGGGACTAGCTTCGGGGATACGCAGTATTTT.

This chain joins TRBV20-1 and TRBJ1-1; 7 bases align to TRBD1. Germline V lookup: CDR1 DFQATT, CDR2 SNEGSKA (reference sequence). Unmatched junction bases numbered 3, after V lost 4 bases and J lost 4 bases. This CDR3 region has 12 residues. This CDR3 reads CSAKNRGTEAFF. The CDR3 nucleotides read TGCAGTGCTAAAAACAGGGGCACTGAAGCTTTCTTT.